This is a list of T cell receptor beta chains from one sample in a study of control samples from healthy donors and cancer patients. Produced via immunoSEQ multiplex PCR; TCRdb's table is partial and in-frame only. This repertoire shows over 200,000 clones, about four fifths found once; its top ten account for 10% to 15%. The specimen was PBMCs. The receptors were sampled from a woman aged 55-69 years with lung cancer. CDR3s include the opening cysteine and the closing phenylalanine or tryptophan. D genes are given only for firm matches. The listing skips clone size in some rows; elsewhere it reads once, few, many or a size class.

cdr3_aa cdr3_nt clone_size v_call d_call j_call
CASSQGLAGGRETQYF TGTGCCAGCAGCCAAGGACTAGCGGGGGGTAGGGAGACCCAGTACTTC NA TRBV4-2 TRBD2 TRBJ2-5
CASSRGLVSEQFF TGTGCCAGCTCACGAGGACTAGTATCTGAGCAGTTCTTC NA TRBV18 TRBD2 TRBJ2-1
CASLPGNLQETQYF TGCGCCAGCCTACCAGGGAACCTCCAAGAGACCCAGTACTTC NA TRBV10-2 NA TRBJ2-5
CASSFAGGNQETQYF TGCGCCAGCAGCTTTGCGGGGGGCAACCAAGAGACCCAGTACTTC NA TRBV5-1 TRBD2 TRBJ2-5
CASSLLTGRGFF TGTGCCAGCAGCTTACTGACAGGGCGGGGGTTCTTC NA TRBV5-8 NA TRBJ2-1
CASSGTGTDYYGYTF TGTGCCAGTAGTGGAACCGGGACCGACTATTATGGCTACACCTTC NA TRBV19 NA TRBJ1-2
CARCTGGRSTDTQYF TGTGCCCGGTGCACCGGGGGCCGAAGCACAGATACGCAGTATTTT NA TRBV7-3 NA TRBJ2-3
CASKGRMGSGLSEQYF TGTGCCAGTAAAGGCAGGATGGGGAGTGGGCTAAGCGAGCAGTACTTC NA TRBV19 NA TRBJ2-7
CASSLGPRGGYNSPLHF TGTGCCAGCAGCTTAGGCCCGAGGGGGGGATATAATTCACCCCTCCACTTT few TRBV11-2 NA TRBJ1-6
CASSWEGSEQYF TGCGCCAGCAGCTGGGAGGGGAGCGAGCAGTACTTC once TRBV5-1 TRBD2 TRBJ2-7
CASSLGLEETQYF TGTGCCAGCAGCTTAGGGCTAGAAGAGACCCAGTACTTC NA TRBV13 NA TRBJ2-5
CASSTGTVGQPQHF TGCGCCAGCAGCACTGGGACAGTCGGTCAGCCCCAGCATTTT NA TRBV5-1 TRBD1 TRBJ1-5
CASSEGGFGNQPQHF TGTGCCAGCAGCGAGGGGGGGTTCGGCAATCAGCCCCAGCATTTT NA TRBV6-6 NA TRBJ1-5
CASSLQGSYTDTQYF TGTGCCAGCAGCTTACAGGGGTCCTACACAGATACGCAGTATTTT NA TRBV7-2 NA TRBJ2-3
CASSPAWNTGELFF TGCGCCAGCAGCCCTGCCTGGAACACCGGGGAGCTGTTTTTT once TRBV5-1 NA TRBJ2-2
CASSQSMGLQETQYF TGTGCCAGCAGCCAAAGTATGGGACTACAAGAGACCCAGTACTTC NA TRBV11-2 TRBD2 TRBJ2-5
CASSLTGTSSYEQYF TGTGCCAGCAGCCTGACGGGGACTAGCTCCTACGAGCAGTACTTC NA TRBV11-2 TRBD2 TRBJ2-7
CASSQGLSTEAFF TGTGCCAGCAGCCAGGGACTCAGCACTGAAGCTTTCTTT NA TRBV3-1/TRBV3-2 NA TRBJ1-1
CASSQNRGSNQPQHF TGTGCCAGCAGCCAAAACAGGGGCAGCAATCAGCCCCAGCATTTT NA TRBV4-2 TRBD1 TRBJ1-5
CASSLEVMGQGENGYTF TGTGCCAGCAGCTTGGAGGTTATGGGACAGGGAGAGAATGGCTACACCTTC NA TRBV5-5 TRBD1 TRBJ1-2
CASRPYRGGNYGYTF TGTGCCAGCCGCCCCTATCGAGGGGGCAACTATGGCTACACCTTC NA TRBV28 TRBD1 TRBJ1-2
CASSPDRNQPQHF TGTGCCAGTAGTCCGGACCGCAATCAGCCCCAGCATTTT NA TRBV19 NA TRBJ1-5
CASSPRGALDYNEQFF TGTGCCAGCAGCCCCCGGGGAGCCCTCGACTACAATGAGCAGTTCTTC NA TRBV11-3 NA TRBJ2-1
CASSLGGAGTEAFF TGTGCCAGCAGCTTAGGAGGTGCAGGCACTGAAGCTTTCTTT NA TRBV7-9 NA TRBJ1-1
CASRTGGRDEQYF TGTGCCAGCAGAACGGGGGGGAGGGACGAGCAGTACTTC NA TRBV27 TRBD2 TRBJ2-7
CASSLAAGNEQFF TGTGCCAGCAGTTTAGCGGCGGGGAATGAGCAGTTCTTC NA TRBV12-3/TRBV12-4 NA TRBJ2-1
CASSQGLESSGANVLTF TGCGCCAGCAGCCAAGGGTTAGAGAGCTCTGGGGCCAACGTCCTGACTTTC NA TRBV4-1 NA TRBJ2-6
CASSSSGMNTEAFF TGCGCCAGCAGCTCCAGTGGAATGAACACTGAAGCTTTCTTT NA TRBV5-1 NA TRBJ1-1